This T cell receptor (beta chain) stems from a study of T cell changes during pregnancy in multiple sclerosis. Profiling relied on immunoSEQ multiplex PCR, and the TCRdb table lists in-frame clones only, not all of them. This sample has 15,000 to 20,000 clones; about 90% occur once, and the top ten carry about 13%. Trimming cost V 2 bases and J 6 bases; bases outside gene matches: 7. This CDR3 is 14 amino acids long. Germline loops: CDR1 MNHEY, CDR2 SMNVEV (reference sequence). Here the sequenced sample was CD8+ T cells from peripheral blood mononuclear cells, taken in the third trimester of pregnancy. This rearrangement joins TRBV27 to TRBJ2-7, with 7 nucleotides matching TRBD1. This TCR came from a female donor in good health, enrolled as a control in a pregnancy study. CDR3 amino acids: CASSLQGGYGEQYF. Written as DNA, the CDR3 is TGTGCCAGCAGTTTACAAGGGGGCTATGGCGAGCAGTACTTC.